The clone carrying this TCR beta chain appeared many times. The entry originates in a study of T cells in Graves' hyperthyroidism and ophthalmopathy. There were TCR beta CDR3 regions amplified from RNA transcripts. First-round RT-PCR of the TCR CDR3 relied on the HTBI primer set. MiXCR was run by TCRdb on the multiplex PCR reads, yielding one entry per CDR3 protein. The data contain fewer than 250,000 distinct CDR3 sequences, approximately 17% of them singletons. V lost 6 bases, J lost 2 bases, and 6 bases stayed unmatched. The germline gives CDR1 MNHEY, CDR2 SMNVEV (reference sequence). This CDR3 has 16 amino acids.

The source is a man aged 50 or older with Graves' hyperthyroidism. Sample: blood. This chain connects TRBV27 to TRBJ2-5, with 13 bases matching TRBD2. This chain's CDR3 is CASSHGTSGEQETQYF. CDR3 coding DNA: TGTGCCAGCAGCCACGGGACTAGCGGGGAACAAGAGACCCAGTACTTC.